Listed below are T cell receptor beta chains from one sample, sequenced in a study of blood T cell repertoires in COVID-19. Data came from immunoSEQ multiplex PCR; TCRdb stores just in-frame clones and leaves some out. Here the sample spans 150,000 to 200,000 clones, 84% being singletons. The sequencing input was PBMCs or T cells enriched from blood (not recorded which). The origin of the receptors is a woman aged 25-40 years who had been exposed to COVID-19. Each CDR3 is given without its conserved first and last residue. The order of the fields is V gene, J gene, CDR3 protein.

V gene: TRBV10-2; J gene: TRBJ1-5; CDR3 protein: ASSATGARQPQH
V gene: TRBV13; J gene: TRBJ2-7; CDR3 protein: ASRQTSPGSEQY
V gene: TRBV18; J gene: TRBJ1-5; CDR3 protein: ASSPGTGVGQPQH
V gene: TRBV5-1; J gene: TRBJ1-1; CDR3 protein: ASILGGLAF
V gene: TRBV9; J gene: TRBJ1-1; CDR3 protein: ASSDGGPRPTEAF
V gene: TRBV30; J gene: TRBJ2-7; CDR3 protein: AWSPTLPPAREQY
V gene: TRBV6-4; J gene: TRBJ1-4; CDR3 protein: ASSSGQGTNEKLF
V gene: TRBV11-2; J gene: TRBJ1-2; CDR3 protein: ASSSSVSYGYT
V gene: TRBV12-3/TRBV12-4; J gene: TRBJ1-1; CDR3 protein: ASSWGRSTEAF
V gene: TRBV18; J gene: TRBJ2-7; CDR3 protein: ASSPQPAAGGPYEQY
V gene: TRBV5-1; J gene: TRBJ1-2; CDR3 protein: ASSLGRGPTNYGYT
V gene: TRBV28; J gene: TRBJ1-3; CDR3 protein: ASSLFGLRGNTIY
V gene: TRBV7-8; J gene: TRBJ2-6; CDR3 protein: ASSLTTGGSGANVLT
V gene: TRBV5-1; J gene: TRBJ1-1; CDR3 protein: ASSGNLQGNTEAF
V gene: TRBV10-3; J gene: TRBJ2-5; CDR3 protein: AIRNPDRGGHETQY
V gene: TRBV5-1; J gene: TRBJ1-1; CDR3 protein: ASSLGLHANTEAF
V gene: TRBV2; J gene: TRBJ1-5; CDR3 protein: ASTAGTGLSNQPQH
V gene: TRBV7-7; J gene: TRBJ2-5; CDR3 protein: ASSLGLAGGQETQY
V gene: TRBV5-5; J gene: TRBJ2-7; CDR3 protein: ASSVRDRYYEQY
V gene: TRBV27; J gene: TRBJ2-2; CDR3 protein: ANRDTTGELF
V gene: TRBV4-1; J gene: TRBJ2-1; CDR3 protein: ASSQTGTSSYNEQF
V gene: TRBV7-8; J gene: TRBJ2-3; CDR3 protein: ASSNPVGGTDTQY
V gene: TRBV10-2; J gene: TRBJ2-5; CDR3 protein: ASSGERGDQETQY
V gene: TRBV2; J gene: TRBJ1-4; CDR3 protein: ASSEVGTANEKLF
V gene: TRBV7-8; J gene: TRBJ1-2; CDR3 protein: ASSFRTGAGEGGYT
V gene: TRBV3-1/TRBV3-2; J gene: TRBJ2-2; CDR3 protein: ASSPSGGPTGELF
V gene: TRBV9; J gene: TRBJ2-2; CDR3 protein: ASSSGGGRGGELF
V gene: TRBV19; J gene: TRBJ2-2; CDR3 protein: ASSIGGGRGTGELF
V gene: TRBV3-1/TRBV3-2; J gene: TRBJ1-2; CDR3 protein: ASSQAGQHYGYT
V gene: TRBV5-8; J gene: TRBJ1-6; CDR3 protein: ASSLGVRNSPLH